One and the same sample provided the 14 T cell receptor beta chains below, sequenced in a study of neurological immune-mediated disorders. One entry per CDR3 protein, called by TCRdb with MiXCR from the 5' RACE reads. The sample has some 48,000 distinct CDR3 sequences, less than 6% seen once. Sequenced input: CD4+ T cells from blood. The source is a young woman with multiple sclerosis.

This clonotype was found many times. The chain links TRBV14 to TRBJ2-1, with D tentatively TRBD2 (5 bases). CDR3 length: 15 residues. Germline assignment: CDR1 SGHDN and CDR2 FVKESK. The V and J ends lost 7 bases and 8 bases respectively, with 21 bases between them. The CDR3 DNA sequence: TGTGCCAGCAAACAACGCGGGTCCGCTACGGATGAGCAGTTCTTC. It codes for CASKQRGSATDEQFF. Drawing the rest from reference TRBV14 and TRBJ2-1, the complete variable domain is EAGVTQFPSHSVIEKGQTVTLRCDPISGHDNLYWYRRVMGKEIKFLLHFVKESKQDESGMPNNRFLAERTGGTYSTLKVQPAELEDSGVYFCASKQRGSATDEQFFGPGTRLTVL.

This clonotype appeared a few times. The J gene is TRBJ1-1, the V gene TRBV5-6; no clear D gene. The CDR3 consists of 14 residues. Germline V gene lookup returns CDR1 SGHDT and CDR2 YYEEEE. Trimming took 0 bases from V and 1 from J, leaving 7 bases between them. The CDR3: CASSLAARNTEAFF. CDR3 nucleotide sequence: TGTGCCAGCAGCTTGGCCGCGAGGAACACTGAAGCTTTCTTT.

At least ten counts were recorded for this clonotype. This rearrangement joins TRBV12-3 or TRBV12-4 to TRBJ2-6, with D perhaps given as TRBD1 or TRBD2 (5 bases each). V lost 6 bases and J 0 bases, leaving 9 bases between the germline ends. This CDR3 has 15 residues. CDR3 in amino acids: CASSPGTSGANVLTF. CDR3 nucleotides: TGTGCCAGCAGCCCAGGGACCTCTGGGGCCAACGTCCTGACTTTC.

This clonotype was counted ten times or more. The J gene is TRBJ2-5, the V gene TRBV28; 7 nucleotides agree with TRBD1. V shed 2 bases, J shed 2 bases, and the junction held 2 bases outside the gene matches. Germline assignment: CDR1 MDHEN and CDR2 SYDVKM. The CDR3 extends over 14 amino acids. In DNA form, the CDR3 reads TGTGCCAGCAGTTTACCCAGGGGGCAAGAGACCCAGTACTTC. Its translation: CASSLPRGQETQYF.

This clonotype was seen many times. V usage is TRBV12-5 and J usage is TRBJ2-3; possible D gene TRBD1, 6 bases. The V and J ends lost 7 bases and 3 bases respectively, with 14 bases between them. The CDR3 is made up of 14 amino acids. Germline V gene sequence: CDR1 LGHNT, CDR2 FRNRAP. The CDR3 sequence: CASAWEQGTDTQYF. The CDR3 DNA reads TGTGCTAGTGCCTGGGAACAGGGAACAGATACGCAGTATTTT.

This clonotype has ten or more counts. DNA for the CDR3: TGCGCCAGCAGCCAAGATTGGCTAGCGGGAGGAGGTGAGCAGTTCTTC. Translation gives CASSQDWLAGGGEQFF. The J gene is TRBJ2-1, the V gene TRBV4-3; 11 positions match TRBD2. V lost 0 bases, J lost 9 bases, and 7 bases stayed unmatched. CDR1 is LGHNA and CDR2 is YSLEER in the germline V gene. This CDR3 is 16 amino acids long.

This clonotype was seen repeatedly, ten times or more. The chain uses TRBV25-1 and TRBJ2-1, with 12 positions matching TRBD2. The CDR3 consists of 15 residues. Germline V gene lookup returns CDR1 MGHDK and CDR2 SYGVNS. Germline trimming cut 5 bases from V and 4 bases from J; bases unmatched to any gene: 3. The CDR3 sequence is CASSTSGGLYNEQFF. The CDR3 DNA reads TGTGCCAGCAGTACTAGCGGGGGGCTATACAATGAGCAGTTCTTC.

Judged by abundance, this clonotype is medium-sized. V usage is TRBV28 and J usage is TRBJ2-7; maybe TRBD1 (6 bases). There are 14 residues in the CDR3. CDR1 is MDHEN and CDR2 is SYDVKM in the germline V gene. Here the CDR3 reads CANQGPRAPYEQYF. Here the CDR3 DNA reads TGTGCGAACCAGGGGCCCCGAGCCCCCTACGAGCAGTACTTC.

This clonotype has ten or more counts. Here the CDR3 DNA reads TGCAGTGGGACAGCCAGCACAGATACGCAGTATTTT. This encodes CSGTASTDTQYF. V and J are TRBV20-1 and TRBJ2-3; possible D gene TRBD1, 6 bases. Germline V gene lookup returns CDR1 DFQATT and CDR2 SNEGSKA (reference sequence). V lost 7 bases, J lost 0 bases, and 8 bases lay in between. CDR3 size: 12 residues.

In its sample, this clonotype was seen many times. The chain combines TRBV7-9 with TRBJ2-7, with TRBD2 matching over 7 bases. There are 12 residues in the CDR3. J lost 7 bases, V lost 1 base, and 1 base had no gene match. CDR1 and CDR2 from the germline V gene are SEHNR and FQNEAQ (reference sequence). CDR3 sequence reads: CASSLDGREQYF. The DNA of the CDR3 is TGTGCCAGCAGCTTAGACGGGAGGGAGCAGTACTTC.

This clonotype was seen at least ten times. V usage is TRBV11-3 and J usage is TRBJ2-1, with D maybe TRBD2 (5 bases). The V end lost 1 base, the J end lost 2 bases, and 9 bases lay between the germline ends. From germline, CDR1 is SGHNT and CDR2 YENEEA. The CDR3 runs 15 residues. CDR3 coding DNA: TGTGCCAGCAGCTTAGTACAGACTACCTACAATGAGCAGTTCTTC. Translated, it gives CASSLVQTTYNEQFF.

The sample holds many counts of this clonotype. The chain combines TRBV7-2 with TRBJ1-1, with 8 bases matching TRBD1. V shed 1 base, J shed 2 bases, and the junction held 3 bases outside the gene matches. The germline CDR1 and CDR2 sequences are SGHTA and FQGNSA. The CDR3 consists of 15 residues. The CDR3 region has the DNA TGTGCCAGCAGCTTAGGGGCAGGGGGCAACACTGAAGCTTTCTTT. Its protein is CASSLGAGGNTEAFF.

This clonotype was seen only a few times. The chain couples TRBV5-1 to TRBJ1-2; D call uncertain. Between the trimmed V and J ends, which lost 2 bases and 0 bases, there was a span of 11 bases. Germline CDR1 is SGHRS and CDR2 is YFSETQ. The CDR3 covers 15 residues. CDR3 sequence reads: CASSFGPGTNYGYTF. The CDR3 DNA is TGCGCCAGCAGCTTCGGCCCCGGAACTAACTATGGCTACACCTTC.

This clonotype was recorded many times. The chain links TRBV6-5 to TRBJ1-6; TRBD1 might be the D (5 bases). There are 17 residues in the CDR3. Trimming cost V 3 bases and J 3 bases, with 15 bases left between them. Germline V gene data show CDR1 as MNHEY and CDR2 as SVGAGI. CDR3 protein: CASSYGGGVSYNSPLHF. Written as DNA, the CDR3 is TGTGCCAGCAGTTATGGGGGTGGGGTGAGCTATAATTCACCCCTCCACTTT.